This TCR beta chain originates from a study of blood T cell repertoires in COVID-19. About the study: The United States, Italy and Spain supplied acute and convalescent COVID-19 samples. T cells, B-cell-depleted T cells, or PBMCs supplied cDNA or gDNA.

Trimming took 2 bases from V and 9 from J; bases not matched to a gene: 6. Germline V gene lookup returns CDR1 LGHDT and CDR2 YNNKEL (reference sequence). The CDR3 loop spans 14 amino acids. Measured with immunoSEQ multiplex PCR; TCRdb has only the in-frame clones, and not every one. The sample yields some 300,000 clones, around 90% seen once. Self-reported history from a screening survey and questionnaire set each donor's cohort. Sample: PBMCs or T cells enriched from blood (not recorded which). V usage is TRBV3-1 (or the pseudogene TRBV3-2) and J usage is TRBJ2-1; the match to TRBD2 covers 8 bases. The receptor was derived from a woman between 18 and 29 years old with acute COVID-19. The CDR3 DNA follows: TGTGCCAGCAGCCAATGGGTCGGGGGGGGTGAGCAGTTCTTC. Amino acid sequence: CASSQWVGGGEQFF.